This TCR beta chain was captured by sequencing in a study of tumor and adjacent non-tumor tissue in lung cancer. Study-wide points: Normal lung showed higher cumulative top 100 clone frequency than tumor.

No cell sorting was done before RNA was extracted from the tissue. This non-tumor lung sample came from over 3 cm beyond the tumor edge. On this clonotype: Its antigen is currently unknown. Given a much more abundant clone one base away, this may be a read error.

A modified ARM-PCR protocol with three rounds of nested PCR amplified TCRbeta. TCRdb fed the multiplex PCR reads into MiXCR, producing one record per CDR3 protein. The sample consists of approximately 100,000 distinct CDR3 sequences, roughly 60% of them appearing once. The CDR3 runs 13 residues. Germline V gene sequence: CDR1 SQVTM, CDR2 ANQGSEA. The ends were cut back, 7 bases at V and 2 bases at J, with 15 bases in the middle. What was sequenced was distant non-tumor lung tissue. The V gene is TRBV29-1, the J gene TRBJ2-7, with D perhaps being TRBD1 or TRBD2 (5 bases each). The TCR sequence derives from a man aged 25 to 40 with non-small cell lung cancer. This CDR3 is CSATRGRAYEQYF. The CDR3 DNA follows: TGCAGCGCGACCCGGGGCAGGGCCTACGAGCAGTACTTC.